Described below is a single TCR beta chain sequence and its context. The target antigen is unknown. This entry comes from a study of T cell responses to AZD1222 COVID-19 vaccine. Some clones are missing from TCRdb's copy, which holds only in-frame ones; the method was immunoSEQ multiplex PCR. The data show tens of thousands of clones, around 82% seen once. Points from the study as a whole: Close to half of spike-specific TCRs reportedly recognize unmutated variant regions. It should be noted that donors were predominantly white British and more often female, and clonal diversity was possibly underestimated. In all cases, repertoires were sampled only after the peak T cell response.

Germline CDR1 and CDR2: SSHAT and FNYEAQ (reference sequence). V lost 1 base to trimming and J lost 7 bases, with 11 bases between them. The CDR3 runs to 14 residues. The input for sequencing was peripheral blood, taken on day 0 of AZD1222 vaccination. The chain carries TRBV7-7 and TRBJ2-1; tentatively, D is TRBD2 (7 bases). The sequence was collected from an adult in good health. DNA of the CDR3: TGTGCCAGCAGCTTAGAGGGGGGGCCGAATGAGCAGTTCTTC. Translation: CASSLEGGPNEQFF.